These 8 T cell receptor beta chains were all obtained from the same sample, sequenced in a study of blood T cell repertoires in COVID-19. TCRdb's table, derived via immunoSEQ multiplex PCR, lists solely in-frame clones and lacks some. The repertoire consists of under 300,000 clones, with more than 75% occurring once and the leading ten covering around 12%. Specimen: peripheral blood. All receptors come from an elderly man with acute or convalescent COVID-19.

The V call is TRBV19, the J call TRBJ1-4; 10 positions match TRBD1. J was trimmed by 3 bases and V by 9 bases; bases with no gene match: 7. Germline CDR1 reads LNHDA; CDR2 reads SQIVND (reference sequence). The CDR3 contains 15 residues. Written as DNA, the CDR3 is TGTGCCAGCCGGAGACAGGGGGCGGCTAATGAAAAACTGTTTTTT. Protein product: CASRRQGAANEKLFF.

The rearrangement links TRBV10-3 to TRBJ1-5; 9 nucleotides agree with TRBD1. With 10 bases clipped from V and 6 bases from J, the junction kept 10 bases outside the gene matches. CDR1 is ENHRY, CDR2 SYGVKD, per germline. This CDR3 region has 14 residues. The CDR3 loop is CASGWTGAGQPQHF. CDR3 bases: TGTGCCAGCGGGTGGACAGGGGCAGGTCAGCCCCAGCATTTT.

The chain is built from TRBV27 and TRBJ2-3, with D perhaps TRBD1 (5 bases). This CDR3 contains 14 residues. Germline lookup yields CDR1 MNHEY and CDR2 SMNVEV (reference sequence). The V and J ends lost 5 bases and 0 bases respectively, with 9 bases between them. For the CDR3, the DNA is TGTGCCAGCAGTAGGGGCCTAAGCACAGATACGCAGTATTTT. Protein: CASSRGLSTDTQYF.

The chain uses TRBV5-6 and TRBJ2-7; 8 bases map to TRBD1. V gave up 3 bases and J gave up 0 bases; unmatched junction bases: 5. Germline V CDR1 and CDR2: SGHDT, YYEEEE. This CDR3 comprises 15 residues. CDR3 loop: CASSSRQGPSYEQYF. The CDR3 DNA reads as TGTGCCAGCAGCTCCCGACAGGGGCCCTCCTACGAGCAGTACTTC.

The CDR3 DNA sequence: TGTGCCAGCAGTTTCGAAGACAGGGTTGGCTACACCTTC. Translating it yields CASSFEDRVGYTF. V is TRBV28 and J is TRBJ1-2; TRBD1 aligns across 7 bases. With V trimmed by 3 bases and J by 7 bases, 5 bases remained unmatched. The germline V gene encodes CDR1 MDHEN and CDR2 SYDVKM. The length of the CDR3 is 13 residues.

The chain recombines TRBV7-9 with TRBJ1-5, with 8 bases that match TRBD1. The CDR3 consists of 15 residues. CDR1 and CDR2 (germline): SEHNR, FQNEAQ (reference sequence). Unmatched junction bases numbered 2, after V lost 4 bases and J lost 0 bases. The CDR3 protein is CASSSQGDSNQPQHF. In DNA form, the CDR3 reads TGTGCCAGCAGCTCACAGGGGGATAGCAATCAGCCCCAGCATTTT.

The V gene is TRBV2, the J gene TRBJ2-7; TRBD1 agrees at 9 bases. Per the germline V gene, CDR1 is SNHLY and CDR2 is FYNNEI. With 7 bases clipped from V and 3 bases from J, the junction kept 4 bases outside the gene matches. There are 13 residues in the CDR3. DNA for the CDR3: TGTGCCAGCATCCGGGACAGGGACTACGAGCAGTACTTC. Translated, it gives CASIRDRDYEQYF.

This clone was seen a single time. The V gene is TRBV2, the J gene TRBJ2-1, with D possibly TRBD1 on 6 matching bases. Trimming stripped 10 bases from V and 5 bases from J, with 15 bases between. The CDR3 is 13 residues long. Germline V gene lookup returns CDR1 SNHLY and CDR2 FYNNEI. The CDR3, as DNA: TGTGCCATCAGGACAGCGACCGACAATGAGCAGTTCTTC. It is translated as CAIRTATDNEQFF. Full variable domain (outside the CDR3, taken from reference TRBV2 and TRBJ2-1): EPEVTQTPSHQVTQMGQEVILRCVPISNHLYFYWYRQILGQKVEFLVSFYNNEISEKSEIFDDQFSVERPDGSNFTLKIRSTKLEDSAMYFCAIRTATDNEQFFGPGTRLTVL.